The 17 T cell receptor beta chains in this list originate from one sample, sequenced in a study of T cells in localized non-small cell lung cancer. Some clones are missing from TCRdb's copy, which holds only in-frame ones; the method was immunoSEQ multiplex PCR. The sample carries 8,500 to 13,000 clones, over 65% recorded once. Specimen: peripheral blood, collected before any cancer treatment. These receptors all come from a male donor aged 60 or over with stage I lung adenocarcinoma.

The V and J genes are TRBV18 and TRBJ1-1; no definite D call. From germline, CDR1 is KGHSH and CDR2 LQKENI. Trimming left V 2 bases short and J 3 bases short, with 7 bases between. The CDR3 has 13 amino acids. As DNA, the CDR3 is TGTGCCAGCTCACCAATATGGGACACTGAAGCTTTCTTT. This gives the protein CASSPIWDTEAFF. Full variable domain (remainder filled in from reference TRBV18 and TRBJ1-1): NAGVMQNPRHLVRRRGQEARLRCSPMKGHSHVYWYRQLPEEGLKFMVYLQKENIIDESGMPKERFSAEFPKEGPSILRIQQVVRGDSAAYFCASSPIWDTEAFFGQGTRLTVV.

This chain's CDR3 is CAIQGQGDTEAFF. DNA for the CDR3: TGTGCCATTCAAGGACAGGGGGACACTGAAGCTTTCTTT. This sequence joins TRBV10-3 and TRBJ1-1, with TRBD1 identical over 10 bases. Germline V lookup: CDR1 ENHRY, CDR2 SYGVKD. With 9 bases clipped from V and 3 bases from J, the junction kept 4 bases outside the gene matches. This CDR3 has 13 residues.

This clone was picked up one time. The J gene is TRBJ2-7, the V gene TRBV19; perhaps D is TRBD1 or TRBD2 (5 bases each). The CDR3 covers 15 residues. CDR1 is LNHDA, CDR2 SQIVND, per germline (reference sequence). V was trimmed by 3 bases and J by 0 bases, leaving 12 bases between them. Here the CDR3 reads CASSIFEGSSYEQYF. As DNA, the CDR3 is TGTGCCAGTAGTATTTTTGAGGGGAGCTCCTACGAGCAGTACTTC.

V is TRBV27 and J is TRBJ1-6; no clear D. Trimming pared 0 bases from V and 0 bases from J, leaving 6 bases between. The germline V gene encodes CDR1 MNHEY and CDR2 SMNVEV (reference sequence). CDR3 length: 16 residues. The CDR3: CASSLSESSYNSPLHF. CDR3 bases: TGTGCCAGCAGTTTATCGGAGAGCTCCTATAATTCACCCCTCCACTTT.

The chain recombines TRBV4-1 with TRBJ2-5, with D possibly matching TRBD2 (6 bases). This CDR3 contains 13 residues. Germline loops: CDR1 MGHRA, CDR2 YSYEKL. V dropped 4 bases and J dropped 5 bases, with 11 bases sitting between them. CDR3: CASSRGGVETQYF. The DNA for the CDR3 is TGCGCCAGCAGCCGGGGCGGGGTGGAGACCCAGTACTTC.

The V and J genes are TRBV15 and TRBJ1-1; 9 positions agree with TRBD1. J gave up 9 bases and V 5 bases, and 4 bases lay outside the gene matches. CDR3 length: 12 amino acids. CDR1 and CDR2 from the germline V gene are LNHNV and YYDKDF (reference sequence). The chain's CDR3 is CATSSGTGKAFF. In nucleotides, the CDR3 is TGTGCCACCAGCTCCGGGACAGGGAAAGCTTTCTTT.

The V call is TRBV14, the J call TRBJ1-1; no clear D. The CDR3 is 14 residues long. V was shortened by 0 bases and J by 5 bases, with 10 bases between the two germline ends. Germline lookup yields CDR1 SGHDN and CDR2 FVKESK. CDR3 in DNA: TGTGCCAGCAGCCAAGAGTTAGGGTCGACTGAAGCTTTCTTT. Its translation is CASSQELGSTEAFF.

V and J are TRBV9 and TRBJ1-3, with D unclear. This CDR3 region has 15 residues. With 0 bases removed from V and 2 bases from J, the gap between germline ends came to 9 bases. Germline V gene lookup returns CDR1 SGDLS and CDR2 YYNGEE. The CDR3 DNA follows: TGTGCCAGCAGCGTAGGTCCGGGAACTGGAAACACCATATATTTT. Amino acids: CASSVGPGTGNTIYF.

The rearrangement links TRBV29-1 to TRBJ2-1, with 7 bases aligning to TRBD1. V lost 4 bases, J lost 6 bases, and 9 bases stayed unmatched. Germline assignment: CDR1 SQVTM and CDR2 ANQGSEA. The CDR3 is 14 amino acids. The DNA of the CDR3 is TGCAGCGTTGGGGCACTGACAGGGATCAATGAGCAGTTCTTC. This encodes CSVGALTGINEQFF.

The chain couples TRBV28 to TRBJ1-5; weak D call: TRBD1 (5 bases). CDR1 and CDR2 (germline): MDHEN, SYDVKM. This CDR3 is built from 15 residues. Deletions cut 5 bases from V and 0 bases from J, with 11 bases between. CDR3 DNA sequence: TGTGCCAGCAGTGGTGGACATCCTAGCAATCAGCCCCAGCATTTT. This codes for CASSGGHPSNQPQHF.

This clone was seen only once. The chain has TRBV27 and TRBJ1-1; possibly TRBD1 for D (5 bases). Germline CDR1 is MNHEY and CDR2 is SMNVEV (reference sequence). This CDR3 spans 12 amino acids. V was trimmed by 3 bases and J by 10 bases, leaving 12 bases between them. Written as DNA, the CDR3 is TGTGCCAGCAGTTTCCGGGGCGGCGGAGCTTTCTTT. Translation: CASSFRGGGAFF.

This clone was observed a single time. V usage is TRBV19 and J usage is TRBJ2-5; TRBD2 aligns across 11 bases. The CDR3 totals 16 residues. V lost 5 bases to trimming and J lost 7 bases; unmatched junction nucleotides: 12. Germline CDR1 reads LNHDA; CDR2 reads SQIVND (reference sequence). Here the CDR3 DNA reads TGTGCCAGTAGTCCTTTGACGGGTAGCGGGGGGGGGACCCAGTACTTC. Protein product: CASSPLTGSGGGTQYF. Together with reference TRBV19 and TRBJ2-5, the CDR3 gives the full variable domain: DGGITQSPKYLFRKEGQNVTLSCEQNLNHDAMYWYRQDPGQGLRLIYYSQIVNDFQKGDIAEGYSVSREKKESFPLTVTSAQKNPTAFYLCASSPLTGSGGGTQYFGPGTRLLVL.

V and J are TRBV5-4 and TRBJ2-2; D is undetermined. This CDR3 has 14 amino acids. Germline-derived CDR1 and CDR2 are SGHNT and YYREEE (reference sequence). Trimming removed 1 base at V and 1 base at J, with 5 bases between. The CDR3 nucleotides are TGTGCCAGCAGCTTGAGCTGGAACACCGGGGAGCTGTTTTTT. It yields the protein CASSLSWNTGELFF.

The rearrangement links TRBV7-3 to TRBJ2-5, with D unresolved. V lost 6 bases, J lost 7 bases, and 18 bases lay in between. This CDR3 has 14 amino acids. Germline V CDR1 and CDR2: SGHTA, FQGTGA. The CDR3 coding sequence is TGTGCCAGCAGTCCCCAGTCCGGTGCAGGGACCCAGTACTTC. Its protein product is CASSPQSGAGTQYF.

This clone was detected once. V and J are TRBV18 and TRBJ2-3; 11 bases map to TRBD1. J lost 3 bases, V lost 0 bases, and 2 bases had no gene match. This CDR3 comprises 16 residues. Germline CDR1 KGHSH, CDR2 LQKENI. The CDR3 DNA is TGTGCCAGCTCACCACCTCGGGACAGGGGGACAGATACGCAGTATTTT. This codes for CASSPPRDRGTDTQYF.

The rearrangement uses TRBV25-1 and TRBJ1-3, with 7 positions matching TRBD1. This CDR3 contains 16 residues. Germline CDR1 and CDR2: MGHDK and SYGVNS. J gave up 5 bases and V 1 base, and 8 bases lay outside the gene matches. The CDR3 protein is CASSEFSGDSRNTIYF. The CDR3 DNA follows: TGTGCCAGCAGTGAATTCTCCGGGGACAGCAGAAACACCATATATTTT.

The chain recombines TRBV4-3 with TRBJ1-1; D possibly corresponds to TRBD1 (6 bases). The CDR3 runs 17 residues. Trimming pared 0 bases from V and 0 bases from J, leaving 14 bases between. The germline gives CDR1 LGHNA, CDR2 YSLEER. The CDR3 loop reads CASSQELGHSMNTEAFF. CDR3 DNA: TGCGCCAGCAGCCAAGAGTTGGGACACTCTATGAACACTGAAGCTTTCTTT.